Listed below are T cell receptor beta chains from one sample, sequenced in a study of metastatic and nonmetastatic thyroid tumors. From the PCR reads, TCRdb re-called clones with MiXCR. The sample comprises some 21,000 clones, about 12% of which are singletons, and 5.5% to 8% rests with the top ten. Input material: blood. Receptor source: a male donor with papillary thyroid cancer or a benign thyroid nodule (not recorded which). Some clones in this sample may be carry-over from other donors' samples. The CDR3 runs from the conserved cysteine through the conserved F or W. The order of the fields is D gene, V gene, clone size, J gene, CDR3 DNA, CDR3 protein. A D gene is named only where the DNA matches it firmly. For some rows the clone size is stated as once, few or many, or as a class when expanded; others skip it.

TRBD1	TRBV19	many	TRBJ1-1	TGTGCCAGTAGTCCCCGGGACAGGGGACGAGCTTTCTTT	CASSPRDRGRAFF
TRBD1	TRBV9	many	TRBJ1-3	TGTGCCAGCAGTCAACAGGGGCTCGCTTCTGGAAACACCATATATTTT	CASSQQGLASGNTIYF
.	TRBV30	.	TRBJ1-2	TGTGCCTGGAGGCCAAGTAACTATGGCTACACCTTC	CAWRPSNYGYTF
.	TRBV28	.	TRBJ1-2	TGTGCCAGCAGTTCCATGCAGGGAAACTATGGCTACACCTTC	CASSSMQGNYGYTF
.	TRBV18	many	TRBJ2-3	TGTGCCAGCTCACCGGCAGGGAGGATAGATACGCAGTATTTT	CASSPAGRIDTQYF
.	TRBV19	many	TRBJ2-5	TGTGCCAGTAGTATATTCCTTGGGGGAGAGACCCAGTACTTC	CASSIFLGGETQYF
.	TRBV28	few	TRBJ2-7	TGTGCCAGCAGTTACAGATCCTACGAGCAGTACTTC	CASSYRSYEQYF
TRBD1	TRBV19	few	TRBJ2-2	TGTGCCAGTAGTCCCGGGACAGCTGACACCGGGGAGCTGTTTTTT	CASSPGTADTGELFF
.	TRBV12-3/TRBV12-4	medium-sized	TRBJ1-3	TGTGCCAGCAGCTCTGGAAACACCATATATTTT	CASSSGNTIYF
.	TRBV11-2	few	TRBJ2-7	TGTGCCAGCAGCCCCTCGAGGGGGTCCTACGAGCAGTACTTC	CASSPSRGSYEQYF
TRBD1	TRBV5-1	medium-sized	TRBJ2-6	TGCGCCAGCGGGACAGGGGGCTCTGGGGCCAACGTCCTGACTTTC	CASGTGGSGANVLTF